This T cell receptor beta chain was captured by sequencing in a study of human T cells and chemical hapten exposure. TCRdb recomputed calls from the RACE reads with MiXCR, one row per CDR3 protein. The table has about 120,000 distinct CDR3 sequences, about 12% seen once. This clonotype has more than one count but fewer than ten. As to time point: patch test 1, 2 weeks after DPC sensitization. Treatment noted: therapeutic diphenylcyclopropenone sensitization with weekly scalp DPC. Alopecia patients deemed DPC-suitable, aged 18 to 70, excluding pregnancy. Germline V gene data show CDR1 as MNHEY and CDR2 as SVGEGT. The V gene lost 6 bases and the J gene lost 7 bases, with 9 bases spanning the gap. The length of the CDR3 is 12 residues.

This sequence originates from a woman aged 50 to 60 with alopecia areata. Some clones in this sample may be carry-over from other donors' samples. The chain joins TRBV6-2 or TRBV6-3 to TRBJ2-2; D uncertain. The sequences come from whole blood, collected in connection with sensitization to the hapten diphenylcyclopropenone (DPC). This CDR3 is CASSRLVGELFF. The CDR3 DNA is TGTGCCAGCAGCCGACTCGTCGGGGAGCTGTTTTTT.